This passage covers 14 T cell receptor beta chains from one sample sequenced in a study of T cell changes during pregnancy in multiple sclerosis. This table comes from immunoSEQ multiplex PCR, and its TCRdb copy is limited to in-frame clones, with some not included. The data contain 65,000 to 70,000 clones, more than 90% of them singletons. The sequenced sample was peripheral blood, obtained in the first trimester of pregnancy. The receptors were gathered from a female donor with multiple sclerosis, enrolled in a pregnancy study.

This rearrangement joins TRBV30 to TRBJ2-6; tentative D call: TRBD2 (6 bases). CDR1 and CDR2 (germline): GTSNPN, SVGIG (reference sequence). This CDR3 contains 12 residues. V was shortened by 8 bases and J by 2 bases, with 7 bases between the two germline ends. CDR3 loop: CAGGAGANVLTF. The CDR3 DNA follows: TGTGCCGGAGGGGCTGGGGCCAACGTCCTGACTTTC.

This chain uses TRBV9 with TRBJ1-2, with 7 bases fitting TRBD1. Losses at the gene ends were 3 bases for V and 8 bases for J; bases not matched to a gene: 1. The V gene's germline CDR1 is SGDLS and CDR2 YYNGEE. This CDR3 has 11 residues. The CDR3 loop is CASSDRGGYTF. CDR3 bases: TGTGCCAGCAGCGACAGGGGAGGCTACACCTTC.

The chain combines TRBV7-2 with TRBJ2-4; the match to TRBD1 covers 7 bases. The trim removed 2 bases at V and 5 bases at J, leaving 15 bases unmatched. The germline V gene encodes CDR1 SGHTA and CDR2 FQGNSA. This CDR3 is 18 amino acids long. The CDR3 DNA follows: TGTGCCAGCAGCTTACCGTTCCCACCGGGACAGCGTCAAAACATTCAGTACTTC. Protein sequence: CASSLPFPPGQRQNIQYF. Full variable domain (rest looked up from reference TRBV7-2 and TRBJ2-4): GAGVSQSPSNKVTEKGKDVELRCDPISGHTALYWYRQSLGQGLEFLIYFQGNSAPDKSGLPSDRFSAERTGGSVSTLTIQRTQQEDSAVYLCASSLPFPPGQRQNIQYFGAGTRLSVL.

V gene TRBV19 combines with J gene TRBJ2-7; the D is unclear. Trimming cost V 1 base and J 0 bases, with 7 bases left between them. The germline gives CDR1 LNHDA, CDR2 SQIVND (reference sequence). This CDR3 contains 14 residues. This chain's CDR3 is CASSIADSSYEQYF. CDR3 DNA sequence: TGTGCCAGTAGTATAGCTGATAGCTCCTACGAGCAGTACTTC. The entire variable domain, with the rest obtained from reference TRBV19 and TRBJ2-7, is as follows: DGGITQSPKYLFRKEGQNVTLSCEQNLNHDAMYWYRQDPGQGLRLIYYSQIVNDFQKGDIAEGYSVSREKKESFPLTVTSAQKNPTAFYLCASSIADSSYEQYFGPGTRLTVT.

This chain joins TRBV6-1 and TRBJ2-3, with D perhaps TRBD2 (5 bases). The V gene lost 2 bases and the J gene lost 8 bases, with 14 bases spanning the gap. CDR1 is MNHNS and CDR2 is SASEGT in the germline V gene. The CDR3 runs 14 residues. The CDR3 DNA reads as TGTGCCAGCAGTGAATTACCGAACAGCGGTACGCAGTATTTT. It is translated as CASSELPNSGTQYF.

CDR3 DNA sequence: TGCGCCAGCAGCCCTACCACAGGGATCAACACTGAAGCTTTCTTT. This gives the protein CASSPTTGINTEAFF. This chain uses TRBV4-1 with TRBJ1-1, with D perhaps matching TRBD1 (6 bases). This CDR3 comprises 15 residues. The ends were cut back, 4 bases at V and 2 bases at J, with 14 bases in the middle. The germline gives CDR1 MGHRA, CDR2 YSYEKL.

The chain couples TRBV4-2 to TRBJ2-7, with D tentatively TRBD2 (5 bases). Germline V lookup: CDR1 LGHNA, CDR2 YNFKEQ. V lost 8 bases, J lost 0 bases, and 20 bases lay in between. The CDR3 has 16 amino acids. CDR3 residues: CASEPEASGSSYEQYF. The DNA of the CDR3 is TGTGCCAGCGAACCCGAAGCGAGCGGAAGCTCCTACGAGCAGTACTTC.

The genes are TRBV5-4 and TRBJ1-2, with a possible D match to TRBD1 (6 bases). The germline gives CDR1 SGHNT, CDR2 YYREEE (reference sequence). This CDR3 has 13 residues. V lost 4 bases and J 6 bases, leaving 13 bases between the germline ends. This chain's CDR3 is CASSLRGGNGYTF. The CDR3 nucleotides read TGTGCCAGCAGCCTCCGGGGGGGCAATGGCTACACCTTC.

The V gene is TRBV28, the J gene TRBJ2-3, with D possibly TRBD2 on 5 matching bases. Trimming cost V 5 bases and J 1 base, with 10 bases left between them. Germline V CDR1 and CDR2: MDHEN, SYDVKM. The CDR3 extends over 14 amino acids. The CDR3 nucleotides read TGTGCCAGCAGTAAAGCGGAGGGCACAGATACGCAGTATTTT. It translates to CASSKAEGTDTQYF.

This chain uses TRBV6-1 with TRBJ1-6, with 7 bases fitting TRBD1. Trimming at V came to 3 bases and at J to 4 bases, leaving 9 bases not matched to a gene. Germline assignment: CDR1 MNHNS and CDR2 SASEGT. The CDR3 length is 17 residues. The CDR3 DNA is TGTGCCAGCAGTGAGGGGTCAGGGGGTTATTATAATTCACCCCTCCACTTT. As protein: CASSEGSGGYYNSPLHF.

The chain uses TRBV18 and TRBJ2-1, with 10 bases fitting TRBD2. With V trimmed by 2 bases and J by 9 bases, 7 bases remained unmatched. This CDR3 contains 15 residues. The germline V gene has CDR1 KGHSH and CDR2 LQKENI. The CDR3 coding sequence is TGTGCCAGCTCACCATGGGCTAGCGGGAGTGGTGAGCAGTTCTTC. This encodes CASSPWASGSGEQFF.

A single count supports this clone. This sequence joins TRBV11-2 and TRBJ2-7, with TRBD2 identical over 7 bases. Per the germline V gene, CDR1 is SGHAT and CDR2 is FQNNGV. This CDR3 is built from 17 residues. Losses at the gene ends were 5 bases for V and 1 base for J; bases not matched to a gene: 14. The CDR3 region is CASSPEVALGGSYEQYF. CDR3 in DNA: TGTGCCAGCAGCCCAGAGGTGGCTTTGGGAGGGTCCTACGAGCAGTACTTC.

V and J are TRBV7-2 and TRBJ2-1; 7 nucleotides align to TRBD1. This CDR3 is 15 amino acids long. The V segment lost 6 bases and the J segment 9 bases; nucleotides outside the gene matches: 14. Germline CDR1 and CDR2: SGHTA and FQGNSA. The CDR3 loop is CASRHPGQRTPEQFF. The DNA for the CDR3 is TGTGCCAGCAGACACCCGGGACAGAGGACTCCTGAGCAGTTCTTC. Looking up the rest from reference TRBV7-2 and TRBJ2-1 gives the full variable domain: GAGVSQSPSNKVTEKGKDVELRCDPISGHTALYWYRQSLGQGLEFLIYFQGNSAPDKSGLPSDRFSAERTGGSVSTLTIQRTQQEDSAVYLCASRHPGQRTPEQFFGPGTRLTVL.

V is TRBV11-1 and J is TRBJ1-3; a possible D gene is TRBD1 (5 bases). Germline CDR1 and CDR2: SGHAT and FQDESV (reference sequence). The CDR3 contains 16 residues. Trimming pared 1 base from V and 3 bases from J, leaving 13 bases between. The CDR3 here is CASSLGTPGRGNTIYF. CDR3 DNA: TGTGCCAGCAGCTTAGGGACACCCGGACGTGGAAACACCATATATTTT.